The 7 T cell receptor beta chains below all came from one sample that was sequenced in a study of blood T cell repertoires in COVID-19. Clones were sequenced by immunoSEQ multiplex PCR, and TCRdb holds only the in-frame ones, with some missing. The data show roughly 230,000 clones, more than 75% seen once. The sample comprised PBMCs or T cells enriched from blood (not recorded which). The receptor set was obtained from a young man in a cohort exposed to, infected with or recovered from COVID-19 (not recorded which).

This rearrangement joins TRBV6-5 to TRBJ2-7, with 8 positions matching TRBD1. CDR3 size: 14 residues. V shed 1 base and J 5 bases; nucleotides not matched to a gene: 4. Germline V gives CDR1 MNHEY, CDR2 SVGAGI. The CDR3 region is CASSYLDRGHEQYF. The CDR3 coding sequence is TGTGCCAGCAGTTACTTAGACAGGGGACACGAGCAGTACTTC.

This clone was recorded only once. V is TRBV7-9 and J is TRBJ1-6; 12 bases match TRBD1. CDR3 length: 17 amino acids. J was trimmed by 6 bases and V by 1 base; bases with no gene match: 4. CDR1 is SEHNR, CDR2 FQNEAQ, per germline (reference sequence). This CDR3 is CASSLGDRGPRNSPLHF. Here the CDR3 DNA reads TGTGCCAGCAGCTTAGGGGACAGGGGGCCTCGTAATTCACCCCTCCACTTT.

CDR3: CASSPTQAGNTIYF. CDR3 nucleotide sequence: TGTGCCAGCAGCCCCACCCAGGCGGGAAACACCATATATTTT. The V and J genes are TRBV3-1 (or the pseudogene TRBV3-2) and TRBJ1-3; D not resolved. CDR1 and CDR2 (germline): LGHDT, YNNKEL (reference sequence). Trimming removed 4 bases at V and 4 bases at J, with 11 bases between. The CDR3 consists of 14 residues.

The CDR3: CASSLVPSYGYTF. Written as DNA, the CDR3 is TGCGCCAGCAGCTTGGTACCGAGCTATGGCTACACCTTC. The rearrangement links TRBV5-1 to TRBJ1-2; D ambiguous. This CDR3 is 13 amino acids long. Trimming removed 0 bases from V and 4 bases from J, with 7 bases in between. Germline loops: CDR1 SGHRS, CDR2 YFSETQ. The full variable domain, rest sourced from reference TRBV5-1 and TRBJ1-2, is KAGVTQTPRYLIKTRGQQVTLSCSPISGHRSVSWYQQTPGQGLQFLFEYFSETQRNKGNFPGRFSGRQFSNSRSEMNVSTLELGDSALYLCASSLVPSYGYTFGSGTRLTVV.

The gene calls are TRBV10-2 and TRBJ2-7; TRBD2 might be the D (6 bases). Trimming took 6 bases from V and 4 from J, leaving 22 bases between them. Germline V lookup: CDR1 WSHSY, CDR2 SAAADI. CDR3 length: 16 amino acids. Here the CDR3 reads CASSDGGEPRVYEQYF. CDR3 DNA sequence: TGCGCCAGCAGCGACGGCGGGGAACCAAGGGTATACGAGCAGTACTTC.

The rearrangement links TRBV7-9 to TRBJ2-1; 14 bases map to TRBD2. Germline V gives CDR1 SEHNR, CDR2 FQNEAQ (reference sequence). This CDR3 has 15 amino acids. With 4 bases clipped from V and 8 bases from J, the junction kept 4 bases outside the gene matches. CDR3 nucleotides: TGTGCCAGCAGCTGGGGACTAGCGGGAGCCCATGAGCAGTTCTTC. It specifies CASSWGLAGAHEQFF.

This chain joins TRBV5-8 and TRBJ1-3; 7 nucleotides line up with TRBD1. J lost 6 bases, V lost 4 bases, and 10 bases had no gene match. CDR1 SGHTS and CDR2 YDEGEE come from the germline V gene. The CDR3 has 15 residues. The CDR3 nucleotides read TGTGCCAGCAGCCTAAACTTGGGACAGCTAAACACCATATATTTT. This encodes CASSLNLGQLNTIYF.